The rows below give T cell receptor beta chains drawn from one sample of a study of shared clonotypes between healthy human individuals. Sequencing used immunoSEQ multiplex PCR; TCRdb keeps in-frame clones, though not all of them. The data hold just over 2,000,000 clones, with roughly 96% observed a single time. Input material: naive CD4+ T cells sorted from blood. These receptors all come from a man between 18 and 29 years old in good health. Each CDR3 is given without its conserved first and last residue.

j_gene	v_gene	CDR3aa
TRBJ2-3	TRBV6-6	ASSYRSARY
TRBJ2-2	TRBV7-2	ASSVLSGGGELF
TRBJ2-5	TRBV7-9	ASSQGGFGGGETQY
TRBJ1-6	TRBV5-1	ASSPWTGEVSYNSPLH
TRBJ2-5	TRBV25-1	ASSQYYPGGRETQY
TRBJ1-6	TRBV4-3	ASSQAENMNSPLH
TRBJ2-1	TRBV10-3	AISGSLGGAYNEQF
TRBJ2-1	TRBV6-5	ASRGRDREPSEQF
TRBJ1-2	TRBV5-1	ASSTDGYYGYT
TRBJ1-5	TRBV30	AWSVPGFYSNQPQH
TRBJ2-6	TRBV5-4	ASSLSGANVLT
TRBJ1-4	TRBV5-4	ASSLDRAYEKLF
TRBJ2-5	TRBV5-1	ASSGGQRTAGETQY
TRBJ1-2	TRBV7-8	ASSFVSGDGVNYGYT
TRBJ1-2	TRBV11-2	ASRLPGREGYT
TRBJ2-2	TRBV19	ASSIDLAGVMNTGELF
TRBJ2-5	TRBV15	ATSRGPTLGETQY
TRBJ2-1	TRBV18	ASSPLAGVVHNEQF
TRBJ1-1	TRBV6-1	ASSDAGRLNTEAF
TRBJ2-5	TRBV5-4	ASRITGGKETQY
TRBJ2-7	TRBV2	ASSGLTGLSYEQY
TRBJ1-4	TRBV7-9	ASSSWGAGEKLF
TRBJ1-6	TRBV9	ASSAQPSADSFSPLH